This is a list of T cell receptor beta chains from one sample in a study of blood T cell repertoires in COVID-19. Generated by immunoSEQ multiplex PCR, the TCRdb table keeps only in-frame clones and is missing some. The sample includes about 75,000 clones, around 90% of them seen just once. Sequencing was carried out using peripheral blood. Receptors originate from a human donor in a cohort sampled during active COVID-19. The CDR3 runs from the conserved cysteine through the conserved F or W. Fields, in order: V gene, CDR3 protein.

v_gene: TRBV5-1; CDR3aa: CASSFGTGLDSPLHF
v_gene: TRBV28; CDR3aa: CASRRFGTGKKYGYTF
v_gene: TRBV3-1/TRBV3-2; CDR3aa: CASSQEAGWEKLFF
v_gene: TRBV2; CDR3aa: CASKSGLAGGGETQYF
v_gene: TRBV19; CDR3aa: CASSARTGANSPLHF
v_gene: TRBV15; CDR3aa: CATSRDRTSGETQYF
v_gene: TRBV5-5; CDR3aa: CASSLVGQGASYEQYF
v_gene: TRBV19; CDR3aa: CASSIAGGPYEQYF
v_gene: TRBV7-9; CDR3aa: CASSHVNRGIYGYTF
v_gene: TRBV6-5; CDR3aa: CASSGQQYYGYTF
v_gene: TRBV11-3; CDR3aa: CASTFGTGITTGELFF
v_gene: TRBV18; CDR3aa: CASSPGTVASYEQYF
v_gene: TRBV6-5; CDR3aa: CASRRGTSGRGEQFF
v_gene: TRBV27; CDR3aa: CASSKDRTGVFDYGYTF
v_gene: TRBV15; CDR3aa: CATSRVGQGKSGANVLTF
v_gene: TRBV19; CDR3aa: CASSISRDRTYQPQHF
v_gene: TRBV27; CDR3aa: CASSLTSLNEQFF
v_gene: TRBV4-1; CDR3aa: CASSQDGWRGGRRETQYF
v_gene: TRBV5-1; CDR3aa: CASARTSGGNEQFF
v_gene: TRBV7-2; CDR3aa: CASRIRSGVGELFF
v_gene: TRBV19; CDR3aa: CASRLSRSTNEKLFF
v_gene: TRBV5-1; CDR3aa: CASSLGQADNSPLHF
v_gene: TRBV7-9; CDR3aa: CASSTGPEQYF
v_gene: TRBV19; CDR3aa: CASSLTPSGSVQPQHF
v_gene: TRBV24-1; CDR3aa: CATSDRRGWRYEQYF
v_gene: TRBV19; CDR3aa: CASSISRLETQYF
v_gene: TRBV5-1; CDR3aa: CASSLGSGRKETQYF
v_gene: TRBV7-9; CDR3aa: CASSLAGSWYEQYF
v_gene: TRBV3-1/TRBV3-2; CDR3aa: CASSQRQVYEQYF